The 30 T cell receptor beta chains reported below all come from one sample, sequenced in a study of response to subunit inactivated influenza vaccine. Each CDR3 protein is one row after TCRdb ran MiXCR on the RT-PCR reads. The sample consists of 550,000 to 800,000 distinct CDR3 sequences, roughly 14% of them appearing once. The source was PBMCs from blood, collected around two weeks before vaccination. The receptors here all came from a man over 45 who received an inactivated influenza vaccine.

This chain links TRBV28 with TRBJ2-7; TRBD1 matches at 12 bases. Germline CDR1 and CDR2: MDHEN and SYDVKM. The CDR3 has 15 residues. The V gene end was trimmed by 10 bases and the J gene end by 12 bases; junction bases not matched to a gene: 19. CDR3 protein: CATTSPGTGGIGGYF. The CDR3 DNA follows: TGTGCCACTACGTCCCCGGGGACAGGGGGCATTGGAGGGTACTTC.

The chain couples TRBV29-1 to TRBJ2-1; the D call may be TRBD1 or TRBD2 (5 bases each). Germline V gene sequence: CDR1 SQVTM, CDR2 ANQGSEA. Trimming left V 6 bases short and J 9 bases short, with 18 bases between. CDR3 length: 13 residues. The CDR3 reads CSVEKWDGGEQFF. CDR3 coding DNA: TGCAGCGTCGAGAAGTGGGACGGTGGTGAGCAGTTCTTC.

In this sample, this clonotype turned up a few times. The CDR3 reads CASSEGTGKTSTGELFF. The CDR3 coding sequence is TGTGCCAGCAGTGAGGGTACAGGGAAGACAAGCACCGGGGAGCTGTTTTTT. The J gene is TRBJ2-2, the V gene TRBV25-1; D might be TRBD1 (6 bases). CDR1 MGHDK and CDR2 SYGVNS come from the germline V gene. Trimming cost V 3 bases and J 4 bases, with 18 bases left between them. CDR3 size: 17 residues.

This clonotype was detected many times. The chain combines TRBV12-3 or TRBV12-4 with TRBJ1-2; perhaps TRBD1 as D (6 bases). CDR3 length equals 17 residues. V was trimmed by 0 bases and J by 3 bases, leaving 17 bases between them. CDR3 sequence: CASSLAPTWTADYGYTF. CDR3 in DNA: TGTGCCAGCAGTTTAGCCCCTACTTGGACAGCCGACTATGGCTACACCTTC.

The table lists this clonotype with a few counts. V is TRBV30 and J is TRBJ2-1, with 11 bases lining up with TRBD2. J was trimmed by 0 bases and V by 2 bases; bases with no gene match: 15. CDR1 and CDR2 from the germline V gene are GTSNPN and SVGIG (reference sequence). This CDR3 is 20 amino acids long. DNA of the CDR3: TGTGCCTGGAGTTCCCGGCGACTAGCGGGACCCCTCCGCTCCTACAATGAGCAGTTCTTC. As protein: CAWSSRRLAGPLRSYNEQFF. The entire variable domain, with the rest obtained from reference TRBV30 and TRBJ2-1, is as follows: SQTIHQWPATLVQPVGSPLSLECTVEGTSNPNLYWYRQAAGRGLQLLFYSVGIGQISSEVPQNLSASRPQDRQFILSSKKLLLSDSGFYLCAWSSRRLAGPLRSYNEQFFGPGTRLTVL.

The chain carries TRBV18 and TRBJ1-2; the D gene is possibly TRBD1 (5 bases). Trimming removed 2 bases from V and 5 bases from J, with 12 bases in between. CDR3 size: 14 residues. Germline lookup yields CDR1 KGHSH and CDR2 LQKENI. The CDR3 is CASSPSPGDYGYTF. CDR3 nucleotide sequence: TGTGCCAGCTCACCAAGTCCGGGGGATTATGGCTACACCTTC.

This chain connects TRBV10-3 to TRBJ2-7, with D unresolved. Trimming cost V 0 bases and J 6 bases, with 6 bases left between them. The CDR3 is 12 amino acids. The germline V gene encodes CDR1 ENHRY and CDR2 SYGVKD. The CDR3 DNA reads TGTGCCATCAGTGAGTCGATCAGCGAGCAGTACTTC. It codes for CAISESISEQYF.

The chain's CDR3 is CASSSDRDYNSPLHF. The CDR3 bases are TGTGCCAGCAGCTCGGACAGGGACTATAATTCACCCCTCCACTTT. This rearrangement joins TRBV11-2 to TRBJ1-6, with 8 positions matching TRBD1. V shed 4 bases, J shed 3 bases, and the junction held 2 bases outside the gene matches. Per germline, CDR1 SGHAT and CDR2 FQNNGV. This CDR3 contains 15 residues.

This clonotype was found a few times. Here the CDR3 DNA reads TGTGCCAGCAGGAGACAGGGGGATTTGACCCAGTACTTC. It codes for CASRRQGDLTQYF. The chain combines TRBV6-1 with TRBJ2-5, with 9 bases that match TRBD1. V dropped 6 bases and J dropped 7; count of bases not matched to a gene: 6. The CDR3 runs to 13 residues. In germline, CDR1 is MNHNS, CDR2 SASEGT.

This clonotype was seen only a few times. This chain connects TRBV28 to TRBJ1-5; 8 nucleotides match TRBD1. Germline values: CDR1 MDHEN, CDR2 SYDVKM. The CDR3 runs to 14 residues. Trimming at V came to 6 bases and at J to 3 bases, leaving 4 bases not matched to a gene. Written as DNA, the CDR3 is TGTGCCAGCAGAACAGGGGGGGACAATCAGCCCCAGCATTTT. Protein sequence: CASRTGGDNQPQHF.

The chain joins TRBV29-1 to TRBJ1-2; possibly TRBD1 for D (5 bases). This CDR3 region has 12 residues. The germline V and J ends were trimmed by 6 bases and 8 bases, with 16 bases remaining between them. CDR1 and CDR2 from the germline V gene are SQVTM and ANQGSEA. The CDR3 loop is CSVLGQGRGYTF. CDR3 nucleotides: TGCAGCGTCCTCGGGCAGGGAAGAGGCTACACCTTC.

V gene TRBV7-9 combines with J gene TRBJ2-1; 15 bases agree with TRBD2. The CDR3 covers 15 residues. With V trimmed by 6 bases and J by 12 bases, 9 bases remained unmatched. Germline CDR1 reads SEHNR; CDR2 reads FQNEAQ (reference sequence). As DNA, the CDR3 is TGTGCCAGCAGTTACGGACTAGCGGGAGGGCGTGGGCAGTTCTTC. This gives the protein CASSYGLAGGRGQFF.

The table lists this clonotype with a few counts. The chain is built from TRBV30 and TRBJ2-1, with a tentative D call TRBD2 (6 bases). Germline V CDR1 and CDR2: GTSNPN, SVGIG (reference sequence). V dropped 5 bases and J dropped 7 bases, with 12 bases sitting between them. This CDR3 region has 12 residues. The CDR3 DNA follows: TGTGCCTGGGAAGCGACTAGGAATGAGCAGTTCTTC. This gives the protein CAWEATRNEQFF. The complete variable domain, with remaining parts taken from reference TRBV30 and TRBJ2-1, reads SQTIHQWPATLVQPVGSPLSLECTVEGTSNPNLYWYRQAAGRGLQLLFYSVGIGQISSEVPQNLSASRPQDRQFILSSKKLLLSDSGFYLCAWEATRNEQFFGPGTRLTVL.

The rearrangement uses TRBV12-3 or TRBV12-4 and TRBJ2-4; 10 nucleotides match TRBD2. Losses at the gene ends were 6 bases for V and 5 bases for J; bases not matched to a gene: 7. This CDR3 is 15 amino acids long. The CDR3 DNA reads TGTGCCAGCAGACTAAGCGGGGGGGCCGAAAACATTCAGTACTTC. Encoded protein: CASRLSGGAENIQYF.

This clonotype was seen once. The chain recombines TRBV20-1 with TRBJ2-5, with D perhaps TRBD1 (7 bases). Trimming removed 2 bases from V and 7 bases from J, with 17 bases in between. The germline CDR1 and CDR2 sequences are DFQATT and SNEGSKA (reference sequence). The CDR3 consists of 14 residues. The CDR3, as DNA: TGCAGTGCTAGACCTCCAAACAGGGGAGGGACCCAGTACTTC. Residues: CSARPPNRGGTQYF.

This clonotype was seen at least ten times. The chain couples TRBV4-3 to TRBJ2-2; D ambiguous. Trimming stripped 0 bases from V and 5 bases from J, with 16 bases between. The length of the CDR3 is 17 residues. CDR1 is LGHNA, CDR2 YSLEER, per germline. The CDR3 loop is CASSQDPLGSVTGELFF. The CDR3 coding sequence is TGCGCCAGCAGCCAAGATCCCCTCGGCAGCGTGACCGGGGAGCTGTTTTTT.

The chain's CDR3 is CASSSRTGLNQPQHF. DNA of the CDR3: TGTGCCAGCAGTTCCAGGACAGGGTTGAATCAGCCCCAGCATTTT. This chain connects TRBV12-3 or TRBV12-4 to TRBJ1-5; 8 bases agree with TRBD1. J lost 4 bases, V lost 4 bases, and 6 bases had no gene match. This CDR3 is built from 15 residues.

The V and J genes are TRBV7-2 and TRBJ2-6; D ambiguous. The germline V gene has CDR1 SGHTA and CDR2 FQGNSA. The CDR3 length is 16 residues. V was clipped by 4 bases and J by 0 bases, with 10 bases between them. CDR3 bases: TGTGCCAGCAGCTCCCTACGGGTCTCTGGGGCCAACGTCCTGACTTTC. Amino acid sequence: CASSSLRVSGANVLTF.

This sequence joins TRBV7-8 and TRBJ2-2; possible D gene TRBD2, 5 bases. Germline values: CDR1 SGHVS, CDR2 FQNEAQ. Trimming removed 6 bases from V and 3 bases from J, with 20 bases in between. This CDR3 region has 17 residues. This CDR3 is CASSSNPGTWYTGELFF. The CDR3 nucleotides read TGTGCCAGCAGTTCAAATCCGGGAACATGGTACACCGGGGAGCTGTTTTTT.

The sample holds many counts of this clonotype. This chain uses TRBV7-8 with TRBJ2-1; either TRBD1 or TRBD2 may fit D (5 bases each). This CDR3 spans 15 amino acids. Looked up from germline, CDR1 is SGHVS and CDR2 is FQNEAQ. V lost 0 bases and J 2 bases, leaving 8 bases between the germline ends. CDR3 sequence reads: CASSLAGAPYNEQFF. The CDR3 nucleotides read TGTGCCAGCAGCTTAGCCGGGGCTCCCTACAATGAGCAGTTCTTC.

The rearrangement links TRBV20-1 to TRBJ2-1; 7 bases line up with TRBD1. This CDR3 is 14 amino acids long. V shed 1 base, J shed 5 bases, and the junction held 5 bases outside the gene matches. CDR1 is DFQATT, CDR2 SNEGSKA, per germline (reference sequence). The chain's CDR3 is CSARARDRDNEQFF. Written as DNA, the CDR3 is TGCAGTGCTAGAGCCCGGGACAGAGACAATGAGCAGTTCTTC.

This clonotype was picked up a small number of times. The rearrangement joins TRBV12-3 or TRBV12-4 to TRBJ1-3; D not certain. The CDR3 extends over 16 amino acids. V lost 1 base and J lost 1, with 11 bases in between. The CDR3 is CASSLGHGISGNTIYF. DNA of the CDR3: TGTGCCAGCAGTTTAGGCCATGGCATTTCTGGAAACACCATATATTTT.

The chain couples TRBV20-1 to TRBJ2-3; 12 nucleotides line up with TRBD2. Germline-derived CDR1 and CDR2 are DFQATT and SNEGSKA (reference sequence). Trimming took 3 bases from V and 2 from J; bases not matched to a gene: 6. The CDR3 length is 16 residues. The chain's CDR3 is CSASRLAGDSTDTQYF. In DNA, the CDR3 is TGCAGTGCTAGCAGACTAGCGGGGGACTCCACAGATACGCAGTATTTT.

DNA of the CDR3: TGCAGTGCTAGAGTTGCGGCCGGTCAGCCCCAGCATTTT. This encodes CSARVAAGQPQHF. The J gene is TRBJ1-5, the V gene TRBV20-1; D remains ambiguous. CDR3 length: 13 residues. Per germline, CDR1 DFQATT and CDR2 SNEGSKA (reference sequence). The V and J ends lost 1 base and 6 bases respectively, with 10 bases between them.

This clonotype has a handful of counts. V is TRBV10-3 and J is TRBJ2-7; no firm D call. V was cut by 4 bases and J by 1 base, with 8 bases left in between. CDR1 is ENHRY and CDR2 is SYGVKD in the germline V gene. This CDR3 has 13 residues. CDR3 protein: CAISVGRSYEQYF. CDR3 DNA: TGTGCCATCAGTGTCGGACGTTCCTACGAGCAGTACTTC.

This clonotype occurred a few times. The gene calls are TRBV9 and TRBJ2-2; 7 bases match TRBD2. CDR1 SGDLS and CDR2 YYNGEE come from the germline V gene. The V segment lost 4 bases and the J segment 7 bases; nucleotides outside the gene matches: 16. The CDR3 spans 17 residues. CDR3: CASSTGLGDYKGGELFF. CDR3 DNA sequence: TGTGCCAGCAGCACTGGACTAGGGGACTATAAGGGCGGGGAGCTGTTTTTT.

The chain is built from TRBV20-1 and TRBJ2-7; 7 nucleotides match TRBD1. V trimming: 5 bases; J trimming: 5 bases; junction bases outside the gene matches: 18. The CDR3 is 16 amino acids. Germline CDR1 reads DFQATT; CDR2 reads SNEGSKA (reference sequence). The CDR3 region is CSADRFNFGTDDEQYF. CDR3 coding DNA: TGCAGTGCTGACCGCTTTAATTTCGGGACAGACGACGAGCAGTACTTC.

There are a few counts of this clonotype. This chain uses TRBV6-1 with TRBJ2-3, with D maybe TRBD2 (6 bases). The CDR3 length is 15 residues. Trimming took 6 bases from V and 6 from J, leaving 19 bases between them. Germline loops: CDR1 MNHNS, CDR2 SASEGT. CDR3 protein: CASRRDLGVTDTQYF. Here the CDR3 DNA reads TGTGCCAGCAGGAGGGACTTAGGCGTGACGGATACGCAGTATTTT.

The rearrangement links TRBV5-1 to TRBJ2-1; a weak D match, TRBD2 (6 bases). Germline CDR1 reads SGHRS; CDR2 reads YFSETQ. The CDR3 consists of 17 residues. Trimming cost V 2 bases and J 7 bases, with 22 bases left between them. CDR3 DNA sequence: TGCGCCAGCAGCTTCTCATACTACCGGGACTTACAGAATGAGCAGTTCTTC. Amino acid sequence: CASSFSYYRDLQNEQFF.

This clonotype has a count of ten or more. This chain joins TRBV12-3 or TRBV12-4 and TRBJ2-4; 7 bases are shared with TRBD2. The CDR3 runs 12 residues. The J segment lost 5 bases and the V segment lost 8 bases, leaving 3 bases of the junction unmatched. CDR3 bases: TGTGCCAGCGCGGGAGTCCAAAACATTCAGTACTTC. Protein sequence: CASAGVQNIQYF.